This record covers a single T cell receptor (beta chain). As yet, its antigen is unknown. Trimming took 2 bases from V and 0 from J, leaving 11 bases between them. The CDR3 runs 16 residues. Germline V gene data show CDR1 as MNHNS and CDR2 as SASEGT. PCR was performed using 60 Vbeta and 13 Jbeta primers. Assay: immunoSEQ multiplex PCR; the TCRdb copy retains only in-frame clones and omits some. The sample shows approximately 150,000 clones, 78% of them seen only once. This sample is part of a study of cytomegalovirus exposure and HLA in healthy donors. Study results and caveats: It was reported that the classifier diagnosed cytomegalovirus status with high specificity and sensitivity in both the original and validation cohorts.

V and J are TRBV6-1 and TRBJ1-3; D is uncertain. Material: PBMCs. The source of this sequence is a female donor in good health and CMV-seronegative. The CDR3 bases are TGTGCCAGCAGTGAACTGGCTTGGAGCTCTGGAAACACCATATATTTT. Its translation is CASSELAWSSGNTIYF.